The rows below give T cell receptor beta chains drawn from one sample of a study of cytomegalovirus exposure and HLA in healthy donors. The assay was immunoSEQ multiplex PCR, and TCRdb's table has in-frame clones only and misses some. This table holds 130,000 or so clones, over 75% found once. Sequencing was performed on PBMCs. Source of these receptors: a man aged 30 to 45 in good health and CMV-seronegative. The CDR3 runs from the conserved cysteine through the conserved F or W. A D gene is named only where the DNA matches it firmly. Expanded clones get a size class; other rows say once, few or many, or leave the size out.

TRBV2,TRBD2,-,TRBJ2-3,16,TGTGCCAGCAGTAACTCCGGGACTAGGATGACAGATACGCAGTATTTT,CASSNSGTRMTDTQYF
TRBV19,TRBD1,-,TRBJ1-1,17,TGTGCCAGTAGTATAGCCCTCGACAGGGAGGTTGGCACTGAAGCTTTCTTT,CASSIALDREVGTEAFF
TRBV18,-,-,TRBJ2-3,13,TGTGCCAGCTCACCTACAGTCACAGATACGCAGTATTTT,CASSPTVTDTQYF
TRBV5-4,-,-,TRBJ2-3,13,TGTGCCAGCAGCGTGCGGGGCACAGATACGCAGTATTTT,CASSVRGTDTQYF
TRBV9,-,-,TRBJ2-1,15,TGTGCCAGCAGCGTAATGGCAGGGGGGAACAATGAGCAGTTCTTC,CASSVMAGGNNEQFF
TRBV19,TRBD2,-,TRBJ2-7,13,TGTGCCAGTAGTAGCGGGGGGGCCTACGAGCAGTACTTC,CASSSGGAYEQYF
TRBV9,-,-,TRBJ2-7,16,TGTGCCAGCAGCGTGGGTGGGTCAGGAATCCGCTCCGAGCAGTACTTC,CASSVGGSGIRSEQYF
TRBV27,-,-,TRBJ1-6,16,TGTGCCAGCAGTCAGAGGGGGTCATTCGGGACTTCACCCCTCCACTTT,CASSQRGSFGTSPLHF
TRBV5-6,-,-,TRBJ2-1,13,TGTGCCAGCAGCTTTGGTAGCTTGGATGAGCAGTTCTTC,CASSFGSLDEQFF
TRBV6-6,TRBD1,-,TRBJ2-7,15,TGTGCCAGCAGCCCGACTGGGACAGGTATCTACGAGCAGTACTTC,CASSPTGTGIYEQYF
TRBV6-4,TRBD2,few,TRBJ2-3,16,TGTGCCAGCAGTGTTCTAGCGGGAGCAAGCACAGATACGCAGTATTTT,CASSVLAGASTDTQYF
TRBV18,TRBD2,-,TRBJ2-3,15,TGTGCCAGCTCACCCCGACTAGCGGGAGCAGATACGCAGTATTTT,CASSPRLAGADTQYF
TRBV5-1,-,once,TRBJ2-2,15,TGCGCCAGCAGCTTGGGCGGGATTAACACCGGGGAGCTGTTTTTT,CASSLGGINTGELFF
TRBV7-8,-,-,TRBJ2-6,18,TGTGCCAGCAGCTTAGTGTGGCATCTCCTCTCTGGGGCCAACGTCCTGACTTTC,CASSLVWHLLSGANVLTF
TRBV9,TRBD1,-,TRBJ1-6,15,TGTGCCAGCAGCTCCAGACAGGGAGGCGGTTCACCCCTCCACTTT,CASSSRQGGGSPLHF
TRBV5-5,-,-,TRBJ1-5,14,TGTGCCAGCAGCTTGGCGGGAACCAATCAGCCCCAGCATTTT,CASSLAGTNQPQHF
TRBV6-1,-,few,TRBJ1-5,14,TGTGCCAGCAGTATAAGGGTCCCGGGGCAGCCCCAGCATTTT,CASSIRVPGQPQHF
TRBV7-2,-,-,TRBJ2-7,15,TGTGCCAGCAGCTTAGTGACTAAGCGTGCCCACGAGCAGTACTTC,CASSLVTKRAHEQYF
TRBV2,TRBD1,-,TRBJ1-5,14,TGTGCCAGCAGGGACAGGGTAACCAATCAGCCCCAGCATTTT,CASRDRVTNQPQHF
TRBV9,-,-,TRBJ1-1,13,TGTGCCAGCAGCGGACAGGTGAACACTGAAGCTTTCTTT,CASSGQVNTEAFF
TRBV15,TRBD2,-,TRBJ2-3,15,TGTGCCACCAGCAGGGAGCGGGACCGCACAGATACGCAGTATTTT,CATSRERDRTDTQYF
TRBV6-6,TRBD1,-,TRBJ1-6,15,TGTGCCAGCAGTTCTAACAGGGGGAATAATTCACCCCTCCACTTT,CASSSNRGNNSPLHF
TRBV6-6,TRBD2,-,TRBJ2-1,16,TGTGCCAGCATCTCCGGACTAGACGTTACCTACAATGAGCAGTTCTTC,CASISGLDVTYNEQFF
TRBV18,TRBD1,-,TRBJ2-1,16,TGTGCCAGCTCACCATTTAGACAGGGCCCGTACAATGAGCAGTTCTTC,CASSPFRQGPYNEQFF
TRBV28,TRBD1,-,TRBJ2-7,14,TGTGCCAGCAGCCGACAGGGGGTAACCTACGAGCAGTACTTC,CASSRQGVTYEQYF
TRBV7-9,TRBD1,once,TRBJ1-2,14,TGTGCCAGCAGCACGCCGGGACAGGGGAACGGCTACACCTTC,CASSTPGQGNGYTF
TRBV27,-,few,TRBJ1-4,13,TGTGCCAGCAGTATTGGACGAGGGGAAAAACTGTTTTTT,CASSIGRGEKLFF
TRBV7-3,-,-,TRBJ2-5,13,TGTGCCAGCAGCCGGGACTACCAAGAGACCCAGTACTTC,CASSRDYQETQYF
TRBV5-1,-,-,TRBJ2-1,13,TGCGCCAGCAGCTTGGGACTAGACAATGAGCAGTTCTTC,CASSLGLDNEQFF
TRBV29-1,TRBD1,-,TRBJ2-1,11,TGCAGCGTTGTAACAGGGGTACAGGAGTTCTTC,CSVVTGVQEFF
TRBV9,TRBD2,-,TRBJ2-3,14,TGTGCCAGCAGCCCGGGACTAGCGGGGCTTACGCAGTATTTT,CASSPGLAGLTQYF
TRBV6-5,TRBD1,-,TRBJ1-4,15,TGTGCCAGCAGTTACGCGGGACAGATTAATGAAAAACTGTTTTTT,CASSYAGQINEKLFF
TRBV5-1,TRBD1,-,TRBJ1-3,16,TGCGCCAGCAGCTTGGCGGGGACAGGGGCTGGAAACACCATATATTTT,CASSLAGTGAGNTIYF